Listed below are T cell receptor beta chains from one sample, sequenced in a study of blood T cell repertoires in COVID-19. Clones were read by immunoSEQ multiplex PCR, and TCRdb kept only the in-frame ones, dropping some. The sample has 80,000 to 90,000 clones, around 84% seen once. What was sequenced was peripheral blood. The receptors were gathered from a man between 35 and 55 years old with acute or convalescent COVID-19. Each CDR3 is given with its conserved first and last residue. The order of the fields is clone size, J gene, V gene, D gene, CDR3 DNA, CDR3 protein. D genes are given only for firm matches. For some rows the clone size is stated as once, few or many, or as a class when expanded; others skip it.

clone size: .
J gene: TRBJ2-7
V gene: TRBV10-2
D gene: TRBD2
CDR3 DNA: TGCGCCAGCTCGACTAGCGGGGGCGGCTACGAGCAGTACTTC
CDR3 protein: CASSTSGGGYEQYF

clone size: .
J gene: TRBJ2-1
V gene: TRBV7-9
D gene: TRBD2
CDR3 DNA: TGTGCCAGCAGCATAACTAGCGGGACCTACAATGAGCAGTTCTTC
CDR3 protein: CASSITSGTYNEQFF

clone size: once
J gene: TRBJ2-7
V gene: TRBV4-1
D gene: TRBD1
CDR3 DNA: TGCGCCAGCAGCCAAGGTTCCAGGGGGCTGGAGTACGAGCAGTACTTC
CDR3 protein: CASSQGSRGLEYEQYF

clone size: .
J gene: TRBJ2-7
V gene: TRBV18
D gene: TRBD2
CDR3 DNA: TGTGCCAGCTCACCCTCCCGGGCCAGCGGGAGTTACGAGCAGTACTTC
CDR3 protein: CASSPSRASGSYEQYF

clone size: .
J gene: TRBJ1-1
V gene: TRBV30
D gene: .
CDR3 DNA: TGTGCCTTGACAGTCTTGAACACTGAAGCTTTCTTT
CDR3 protein: CALTVLNTEAFF

clone size: .
J gene: TRBJ1-1
V gene: TRBV9
D gene: TRBD1
CDR3 DNA: TGTGCCAGCAGCGCTCACGCCGGACAGGTTCGGACGGCTTTCTTT
CDR3 protein: CASSAHAGQVRTAFF

clone size: .
J gene: TRBJ2-1
V gene: TRBV6-5
D gene: TRBD2
CDR3 DNA: TGTGCCAGCACCTCAGGGGGACTAGCGCGGAATGAGCAGTTCTTC
CDR3 protein: CASTSGGLARNEQFF

clone size: .
J gene: TRBJ2-4
V gene: TRBV18
D gene: .
CDR3 DNA: TGTGCCAGCTCACCAGAGGAGCTAGTAGCCAAAAACATTCAGTACTTC
CDR3 protein: CASSPEELVAKNIQYF

clone size: .
J gene: TRBJ1-2
V gene: TRBV11-1
D gene: TRBD1
CDR3 DNA: TGTGCCAGCAGCTACTCTGGGGCCGGGACAGACTCCGGCTACACCTTC
CDR3 protein: CASSYSGAGTDSGYTF

clone size: .
J gene: TRBJ1-1
V gene: TRBV19
D gene: .
CDR3 DNA: TGTGCCAGTAGTATAGATCCTATCGGGACAAAAGCTTTCTTT
CDR3 protein: CASSIDPIGTKAFF

clone size: .
J gene: TRBJ2-1
V gene: TRBV5-4
D gene: .
CDR3 DNA: TGTGCCAGCAGCTTGGAGAAGCAGGGTGACAATGAGCAGTTCTTC
CDR3 protein: CASSLEKQGDNEQFF

clone size: .
J gene: TRBJ2-1
V gene: TRBV9
D gene: TRBD2
CDR3 DNA: TGTGCCAGCAGCCTTAGACTAGCGGGATACAATGAGCAGTTCTTC
CDR3 protein: CASSLRLAGYNEQFF

clone size: .
J gene: TRBJ2-7
V gene: TRBV29-1
D gene: .
CDR3 DNA: TGCAGCGTTGGGTCTCTATCCTACGAGCAGTACTTC
CDR3 protein: CSVGSLSYEQYF

clone size: few
J gene: TRBJ1-4
V gene: TRBV19
D gene: TRBD1
CDR3 DNA: TGTGCCAGTAGGTTGGGGACAGAGATTGAAAAACTGTTTTTT
CDR3 protein: CASRLGTEIEKLFF

clone size: .
J gene: TRBJ2-7
V gene: TRBV10-3
D gene: .
CDR3 DNA: TGTGCCATCAGTGATGGTCTCGGGGACGAGCAGTACTTC
CDR3 protein: CAISDGLGDEQYF

clone size: .
J gene: TRBJ1-1
V gene: TRBV19
D gene: .
CDR3 DNA: TGTGCCAGTAGTACGCTACTGAACACTGAAGCTTTCTTT
CDR3 protein: CASSTLLNTEAFF

clone size: .
J gene: TRBJ1-2
V gene: TRBV19
D gene: TRBD1
CDR3 DNA: TGTGCCAGTAGTACGGGACAGCATAACTATGGCTACACCTTC
CDR3 protein: CASSTGQHNYGYTF

clone size: .
J gene: TRBJ1-2
V gene: TRBV5-1
D gene: .
CDR3 DNA: TGCGCCAGCAGCCCCGGTCAGGTAGCTAACTATGGCTACACCTTC
CDR3 protein: CASSPGQVANYGYTF

clone size: .
J gene: TRBJ2-7
V gene: TRBV4-1
D gene: TRBD1
CDR3 DNA: TGCGCCAGCAGCCGGCAAACAGGGGGCTACGAGCAGTACTTC
CDR3 protein: CASSRQTGGYEQYF

clone size: .
J gene: TRBJ1-6
V gene: TRBV27
D gene: .
CDR3 DNA: TGTGCCAGCAGCCTAGACGGCTATAATTCACCCCTCCACTTT
CDR3 protein: CASSLDGYNSPLHF

clone size: once
J gene: TRBJ1-2
V gene: TRBV11-2
D gene: .
CDR3 DNA: TGTGCCAGCAGCCCATCTTGGAGGAGCTACACCTTC
CDR3 protein: CASSPSWRSYTF

clone size: .
J gene: TRBJ1-2
V gene: TRBV11-3
D gene: .
CDR3 DNA: TGTGCCAGCAGCTTAGACAGCCGGGGCTATGGCTACACCTTC
CDR3 protein: CASSLDSRGYGYTF

clone size: .
J gene: TRBJ1-1
V gene: TRBV7-2
D gene: TRBD1
CDR3 DNA: TGTGCCAGCAGGATATGGGGACAGGGGGCTCCGAGGGAAGCTTTCTTT
CDR3 protein: CASRIWGQGAPREAFF

clone size: .
J gene: TRBJ1-5
V gene: TRBV6-5
D gene: .
CDR3 DNA: TGTGCCAGCAGTTACACAGGGAATCAGCCCCAGCATTTT
CDR3 protein: CASSYTGNQPQHF

clone size: .
J gene: TRBJ2-5
V gene: TRBV3-1/TRBV3-2
D gene: TRBD2
CDR3 DNA: TGTGCCAGCAGCCAGGGGCGGGGGGATCGAGAGACCCAGTACTTC
CDR3 protein: CASSQGRGDRETQYF